This is a list of T cell receptor beta chains from one sample in a study of regulatory T cells in long-lasting Graves disease. TCRdb used MiXCR to reprocess the multiplex PCR reads, holding one entry per CDR3 protein. In the table there are roughly 530,000 distinct CDR3 sequences, about 16% of which are singletons. This same sample was also part of a study on T cells in Graves' hyperthyroidism and ophthalmopathy.

The material was peripheral blood mononuclear cells (PBMCs), obtained at new diagnosis, from a patient treated with antithyroid drugs. Receptors originate from a woman in her forties or fifties with Graves disease. Both conserved end residues are part of each CDR3. A D gene is named only where the DNA matches it firmly. Only some rows state a clone size, as once, few, many or a class for expanded clones.

>.|TRBJ1-2|TRBD1|13|TRBV6-2/TRBV6-3
TGTGCCAGCAGTTATAGGGGGACAGTGGGCTACACCTTC
CASSYRGTVGYTF
>many|TRBJ2-5|.|14|TRBV11-3
TGTGCCAGCAGCTACCCTGGCAGACAAGAGACCCAGTACTTC
CASSYPGRQETQYF
>few|TRBJ2-3|TRBD2|15|TRBV7-2
TGTGCCAGCAGCTTACAGGCGGGGGAGGCTTATACGCAGTATTTT
CASSLQAGEAYTQYF
>few|TRBJ2-7|TRBD2|14|TRBV4-1
TGCGCCAGCAGCGATACTAGCGGGGAAGACGAGCAGTACTTC
CASSDTSGEDEQYF
>many|TRBJ2-5|.|12|TRBV20-1
TGCAGTGCTAGCGGGAGACAAGAGACCCAGTACTTC
CSASGRQETQYF
>many|TRBJ1-4|.|16|TRBV6-5
TGTGCCAGCAGTTACTCGCAACTAAATAGTAATGAAAAACTGTTTTTT
CASSYSQLNSNEKLFF
>few|TRBJ2-2|TRBD1|16|TRBV5-1
TGCGCCAGCAGCTTGGGACAGGGAAGATTCACCGGGGAGCTGTTTTTT
CASSLGQGRFTGELFF
>many|TRBJ1-2|.|14|TRBV6-1
TGTGCCAGCAGTGAAACGGCAGCCAACTATGGCTACACCTTC
CASSETAANYGYTF
>many|TRBJ1-2|.|12|TRBV27
TGTGCCAGCGGGCGGCTCGGCTATGGCTACACCTTC
CASGRLGYGYTF
>many|TRBJ1-2|.|13|TRBV6-1
TGTGCCAGCGGGGCTGAGGGAGGCTATGGCTACACCTTC
CASGAEGGYGYTF
>.|TRBJ2-5|TRBD2|17|TRBV28
TGTGCCACGTCCAGGGGGGGACTAGCGGGAAACCAAGAGACCCAGTACTTC
CATSRGGLAGNQETQYF
>many|TRBJ2-3|TRBD2|14|TRBV20-1
TGCAGTGCTAGGGGCCAGCGGGGGGTAGATACGCAGTATTTT
CSARGQRGVDTQYF
>.|TRBJ1-2|.|16|TRBV10-1
TGCGCCAGCAGTGAGAGTCGACAGCCGACGTTCTATGGCTACACCTTC
CASSESRQPTFYGYTF
>few|TRBJ2-5|.|10|TRBV7-9
TGTGCCAGCAGCTTCGAGACCCAGTACTTC
CASSFETQYF
>many|TRBJ2-1|.|13|TRBV7-2
TGTGCCAGCAGCTTAACGATATACAATGAGCAGTTCTTC
CASSLTIYNEQFF
>many|TRBJ1-6|.|14|TRBV2
TGTGCCAGCAGGAGACAGAGAGATAATTCACCCCTCCACTTT
CASRRQRDNSPLHF
>.|TRBJ2-5|.|15|TRBV19
TGTGCCAGTAGTATAGATTGGACGCAGCAAGAGACCCAGTACTTC
CASSIDWTQQETQYF